Listed below are T cell receptor beta chains from one sample, sequenced in a study of OX40 agonist ivuxolimab in advanced cancers. The data were produced by immunoSEQ multiplex PCR, yet TCRdb's version contains in-frame clones alone and is incomplete. The sample records approximately 80,000 clones, approximately 85% being singletons. The sequences come from CD4+ or CD8+ T cells sorted from blood, collected in a trial of the OX40 agonist ivuxolimab. The source of these receptors is an adult with an advanced solid tumor such as melanoma, head and neck, liver or kidney cancer. Both conserved end residues are part of each CDR3. A D gene is named only where the DNA matches it firmly. The listing skips clone size in some rows; elsewhere it reads once, few, many or a size class.

CDR3 protein: CASTPLLTNTEAFF
CDR3 DNA: TGTGCCAGCACCCCCTTGTTGACAAACACTGAAGCTTTCTTT
J gene: TRBJ1-1
V gene: TRBV6-1
clone size: NA
D gene: NA

CDR3 protein: CASSRPRGPGADTQYF
CDR3 DNA: TGTGCCAGCAGCCGCCCCCGGGGGCCGGGGGCAGATACGCAGTATTTT
J gene: TRBJ2-3
V gene: TRBV13
clone size: NA
D gene: NA

CDR3 protein: CASSLQGASTDTQYF
CDR3 DNA: TGTGCCAGCAGCCTCCAGGGAGCTAGCACAGATACGCAGTATTTT
J gene: TRBJ2-3
V gene: TRBV9
clone size: NA
D gene: NA

CDR3 protein: CASSLGVSYSPLHF
CDR3 DNA: TGTGCCAGCAGCTTGGGGGTTTCTTATTCACCCCTCCACTTT
J gene: TRBJ1-6
V gene: TRBV5-4
clone size: NA
D gene: NA

CDR3 protein: CATSRGQGAKQPQHF
CDR3 DNA: TGTGCCACCAGCAGAGGTCAGGGGGCGAAACAGCCCCAGCATTTT
J gene: TRBJ1-5
V gene: TRBV15
clone size: NA
D gene: TRBD1

CDR3 protein: CAWSDGQGKTYEQYF
CDR3 DNA: TGTGCCTGGAGCGACGGACAGGGAAAAACCTACGAGCAGTACTTC
J gene: TRBJ2-7
V gene: TRBV30
clone size: few
D gene: TRBD1

CDR3 protein: CASSLDYGERHIQYF
CDR3 DNA: TGTGCCAGCAGCTTAGATTACGGGGAGCGGCACATTCAGTACTTC
J gene: TRBJ2-4
V gene: TRBV7-6
clone size: NA
D gene: NA

CDR3 protein: CASSLSLADFTGELFF
CDR3 DNA: TGTGCCAGCAGCCTCTCTCTAGCGGACTTCACCGGGGAGCTGTTTTTT
J gene: TRBJ2-2
V gene: TRBV7-2
clone size: NA
D gene: TRBD2

CDR3 protein: CASSQDPLNTEAFF
CDR3 DNA: TGTGCCAGCAGCCAAGATCCATTGAACACTGAAGCTTTCTTT
J gene: TRBJ1-1
V gene: TRBV4-2
clone size: NA
D gene: NA

CDR3 protein: CASSQEMAPSQPQHF
CDR3 DNA: TGCGCCAGCAGCCAAGAAATGGCGCCAAGTCAGCCCCAGCATTTT
J gene: TRBJ1-5
V gene: TRBV4-3
clone size: NA
D gene: NA

CDR3 protein: CATSGHQPQHF
CDR3 DNA: TGTGCCACCTCGGGGCATCAGCCCCAGCATTTT
J gene: TRBJ1-5
V gene: TRBV6-1
clone size: NA
D gene: NA

CDR3 protein: CASSLARRTGGVETQYF
CDR3 DNA: TGCGCCAGCAGCTTGGCACGTAGGACAGGGGGAGTAGAGACCCAGTACTTC
J gene: TRBJ2-5
V gene: TRBV5-1
clone size: NA
D gene: TRBD1

CDR3 protein: CASSLIVSGGGGYTF
CDR3 DNA: TGCGCCAGCAGCTTGATCGTGTCGGGGGGCGGAGGCTACACCTTC
J gene: TRBJ1-2
V gene: TRBV5-1
clone size: few
D gene: NA

CDR3 protein: CASGGQLNTEAFF
CDR3 DNA: TGTGCTAGTGGTGGACAGTTGAACACTGAAGCTTTCTTT
J gene: TRBJ1-1
V gene: TRBV12-5
clone size: NA
D gene: NA

CDR3 protein: CASSFPTSGKETQYF
CDR3 DNA: TGTGCCAGTAGCTTCCCGACTAGCGGAAAAGAGACCCAGTACTTC
J gene: TRBJ2-5
V gene: TRBV19
clone size: NA
D gene: TRBD2

CDR3 protein: CASSLEILPGANVLTF
CDR3 DNA: TGTGCCAGCAGCTTGGAGATTTTGCCTGGGGCCAACGTCCTGACTTTC
J gene: TRBJ2-6
V gene: TRBV5-6
clone size: NA
D gene: NA

CDR3 protein: CACRGGSLNTEAFF
CDR3 DNA: TGTGCCTGCAGGGGGGGCAGCTTGAACACTGAAGCTTTCTTT
J gene: TRBJ1-1
V gene: TRBV30
clone size: NA
D gene: TRBD1

CDR3 protein: CASSQDWRGGQETQYF
CDR3 DNA: TGCGCCAGCAGCCAAGATTGGCGGGGGGGCCAAGAGACCCAGTACTTC
J gene: TRBJ2-5
V gene: TRBV4-1
clone size: NA
D gene: TRBD2

CDR3 protein: CASRTTGKRGPSYGYTF
CDR3 DNA: TGTGCCAGCAGAACTACAGGGAAGAGGGGACCTAGCTATGGCTACACCTTC
J gene: TRBJ1-2
V gene: TRBV7-2
clone size: NA
D gene: NA

CDR3 protein: CASSYSMGSYNEQFF
CDR3 DNA: TGTGCCAGCAGTTACTCGATGGGGTCCTACAATGAGCAGTTCTTC
J gene: TRBJ2-1
V gene: TRBV6-5
clone size: once
D gene: NA

CDR3 protein: CASSLGGTSIGELFF
CDR3 DNA: TGCGCCAGCAGCTTGGGCGGGACTAGCATCGGGGAGCTGTTTTTT
J gene: TRBJ2-2
V gene: TRBV5-1
clone size: few
D gene: TRBD2

CDR3 protein: CASSLSPGSSYEQYF
CDR3 DNA: TGTGCCAGCAGCTTGTCCCCGGGGAGCTCCTACGAGCAGTACTTC
J gene: TRBJ2-7
V gene: TRBV5-5
clone size: NA
D gene: NA

CDR3 protein: CSVEGRGGTEAFF
CDR3 DNA: TGCAGCGTTGAGGGCAGGGGAGGCACTGAAGCTTTCTTT
J gene: TRBJ1-1
V gene: TRBV29-1
clone size: NA
D gene: NA

CDR3 protein: CASSLPHTGIDQETQYF
CDR3 DNA: TGTGCCAGCAGTTTGCCCCACACGGGCATTGACCAAGAGACCCAGTACTTC
J gene: TRBJ2-5
V gene: TRBV28
clone size: NA
D gene: NA

CDR3 protein: CASSPRTILSGNTIYF
CDR3 DNA: TGCGCCAGCAGCCCGAGGACGATTCTCTCTGGAAACACCATATATTTT
J gene: TRBJ1-3
V gene: TRBV4-1
clone size: medium-sized
D gene: NA

CDR3 protein: CSVEKDRAAYGYTF
CDR3 DNA: TGCAGCGTTGAAAAGGACAGGGCGGCCTATGGCTACACCTTC
J gene: TRBJ1-2
V gene: TRBV29-1
clone size: NA
D gene: TRBD1

CDR3 protein: CAWSGRTNTEAFF
CDR3 DNA: TGTGCCTGGAGCGGACGGACGAACACTGAAGCTTTCTTT
J gene: TRBJ1-1
V gene: TRBV30
clone size: NA
D gene: NA

CDR3 protein: CASSSPAVGTGAHTGELFF
CDR3 DNA: TGTGCCAGCAGTTCCCCTGCAGTCGGGACAGGGGCGCACACCGGGGAGCTGTTTTTT
J gene: TRBJ2-2
V gene: TRBV27
clone size: NA
D gene: TRBD1

CDR3 protein: CASSTPGGGLYEQYF
CDR3 DNA: TGTGCCAGCAGTACCCCGGGGGGGGGCTTATACGAGCAGTACTTC
J gene: TRBJ2-7
V gene: TRBV5-4
clone size: NA
D gene: TRBD2

CDR3 protein: CASSLEGSSYEQYF
CDR3 DNA: TGTGCCAGCAGCTTAGAGGGGAGCTCCTACGAGCAGTACTTC
J gene: TRBJ2-7
V gene: TRBV7-6
clone size: NA
D gene: NA

CDR3 protein: CASISAGNTIYF
CDR3 DNA: TGTGCCAGCATTTCGGCCGGAAACACCATATATTTT
J gene: TRBJ1-3
V gene: TRBV27
clone size: few
D gene: NA

CDR3 protein: CASSFGQPPNYGYTF
CDR3 DNA: TGTGCCAGCAGCTTCGGACAGCCGCCTAACTATGGCTACACCTTC
J gene: TRBJ1-2
V gene: TRBV7-9
clone size: NA
D gene: NA

CDR3 protein: CASSSRASSGNTIYF
CDR3 DNA: TGTGCCAGCAGCAGTCGGGCGTCCTCTGGAAACACCATATATTTT
J gene: TRBJ1-3
V gene: TRBV21-1
clone size: NA
D gene: NA

CDR3 protein: CASSDYYRDRGETQYF
CDR3 DNA: TGTGCCAGCAGTGACTACTACCGGGACAGGGGAGAGACCCAGTACTTC
J gene: TRBJ2-5
V gene: TRBV25-1
clone size: NA
D gene: TRBD1

CDR3 protein: CASSSDGDRVRGYGYTF
CDR3 DNA: TGTGCCAGCAGCTCAGATGGGGACAGGGTTCGGGGCTATGGCTACACCTTC
J gene: TRBJ1-2
V gene: TRBV28
clone size: NA
D gene: TRBD1

CDR3 protein: CASSQTRLDPSEQYF
CDR3 DNA: TGTGCCAGCAGCCAGACTCGACTAGACCCGTCCGAGCAGTACTTC
J gene: TRBJ2-7
V gene: TRBV4-2
clone size: NA
D gene: NA

CDR3 protein: CASSPTGGAGYTF
CDR3 DNA: TGTGCCAGCAGCCCGACAGGGGGCGCGGGCTACACCTTC
J gene: TRBJ1-2
V gene: TRBV7-9
clone size: NA
D gene: TRBD1

CDR3 protein: CATSHPTDPNQPQHF
CDR3 DNA: TGTGCCACCAGCCACCCGACGGACCCCAATCAGCCCCAGCATTTT
J gene: TRBJ1-5
V gene: TRBV15
clone size: NA
D gene: NA

CDR3 protein: CASSPRGNTGELFF
CDR3 DNA: TGTGCCAGCTCCCCCCGGGGGAACACCGGGGAGCTGTTTTTT
J gene: TRBJ2-2
V gene: TRBV6-5
clone size: once
D gene: NA

CDR3 protein: CASSTDSNEQYF
CDR3 DNA: TGTGCCAGCTCGACGGACAGCAACGAGCAGTACTTC
J gene: TRBJ2-7
V gene: TRBV18
clone size: NA
D gene: NA

CDR3 protein: CASSPTLRDDEQYF
CDR3 DNA: TGCGCCAGCAGCCCTACCCTGAGGGATGACGAGCAGTACTTC
J gene: TRBJ2-7
V gene: TRBV4-3
clone size: NA
D gene: NA

CDR3 protein: CASRPQGRTTDTQYF
CDR3 DNA: TGTGCCAGTAGACCCCAGGGGCGAACCACAGATACGCAGTATTTT
J gene: TRBJ2-3
V gene: TRBV19
clone size: NA
D gene: NA

CDR3 protein: CASSLNRGLGANVLTF
CDR3 DNA: TGTGCCAGCAGCTTAAACAGGGGGCTTGGGGCCAACGTCCTGACTTTC
J gene: TRBJ2-6
V gene: TRBV7-8
clone size: NA
D gene: TRBD1

CDR3 protein: CASGLAGAGTGELFF
CDR3 DNA: TGTGCTAGTGGTTTGGCGGGGGCCGGGACCGGGGAGCTGTTTTTT
J gene: TRBJ2-2
V gene: TRBV12-5
clone size: NA
D gene: NA

CDR3 protein: CASSLGRTGGNIQYF
CDR3 DNA: TGTGCCAGCAGCTTGGGGCGGACAGGGGGAAACATTCAGTACTTC
J gene: TRBJ2-4
V gene: TRBV5-6
clone size: few
D gene: TRBD1

CDR3 protein: CAISDQGGANVLTF
CDR3 DNA: TGTGCCATCAGTGATCAAGGGGGGGCCAACGTCCTGACTTTC
J gene: TRBJ2-6
V gene: TRBV10-3
clone size: once
D gene: NA

CDR3 protein: CASSSQGNTEAFF
CDR3 DNA: TGCGCCAGCAGCTCACAGGGGAACACTGAAGCTTTCTTT
J gene: TRBJ1-1
V gene: TRBV5-1
clone size: NA
D gene: NA

CDR3 protein: CASRLAGGGTGELFF
CDR3 DNA: TGTGCCAGCCGGCTAGCGGGGGGGGGCACCGGGGAGCTGTTTTTT
J gene: TRBJ2-2
V gene: TRBV6-6
clone size: NA
D gene: TRBD2

CDR3 protein: CAISVKVTGISDTQYF
CDR3 DNA: TGTGCCATCAGTGTTAAGGTGACAGGGATTAGTGATACGCAGTATTTT
J gene: TRBJ2-3
V gene: TRBV10-3
clone size: NA
D gene: TRBD1

CDR3 protein: CASGGLKPRNEQFF
CDR3 DNA: TGTGCCAGCGGGGGACTAAAGCCCCGAAATGAGCAGTTCTTC
J gene: TRBJ2-1
V gene: TRBV2
clone size: NA
D gene: TRBD2

CDR3 protein: CASSLETGGRGYTF
CDR3 DNA: TGCGCCAGCAGCTTGGAAACAGGGGGCAGAGGCTACACCTTC
J gene: TRBJ1-2
V gene: TRBV5-1
clone size: NA
D gene: TRBD1

CDR3 protein: CASSLNRGLEQYF
CDR3 DNA: TGTGCCAGCAGCCTCAATAGGGGCCTCGAGCAGTACTTC
J gene: TRBJ2-7
V gene: TRBV7-2
clone size: NA
D gene: NA